A selection of T cell receptor beta chains follows, all from one sample in a study of human T cells and chemical hapten exposure. Via MiXCR, TCRdb re-called the RACE reads, giving one row per CDR3 protein. The sample has some 77,000 distinct CDR3 sequences, roughly 7.9% seen once. Sequencing was done on a sample of whole blood. These receptors originate from a female donor in good health. Some clones in this sample may be carry-over from other donors' samples. Each CDR3 is given without its conserved first and last residue. Each record gives: V gene, J gene, CDR3 length, CDR3 protein.

v_gene: TRBV5-1; j_gene: TRBJ1-1; len: 12; CDR3aa: ASSSLSGQPEAF
v_gene: TRBV29-1; j_gene: TRBJ2-7; len: 10; CDR3aa: SAAPGGTEQY
v_gene: TRBV11-2; j_gene: TRBJ2-5; len: 12; CDR3aa: ASSFTGTVETQY
v_gene: TRBV7-6; j_gene: TRBJ2-3; len: 13; CDR3aa: ASSFLTGGTDTQY
v_gene: TRBV2; j_gene: TRBJ2-7; len: 10; CDR3aa: ASSPSSYEQY
v_gene: TRBV28; j_gene: TRBJ2-7; len: 16; CDR3aa: ASSLLRWVERGSYEQY
v_gene: TRBV18; j_gene: TRBJ1-1; len: 10; CDR3aa: ASSPSTDEAF
v_gene: TRBV24-1; j_gene: TRBJ2-1; len: 12; CDR3aa: ATPLGGGPNEQF
v_gene: TRBV3-1; j_gene: TRBJ1-6; len: 14; CDR3aa: ASSQVRGRWNSPLH
v_gene: TRBV14; j_gene: TRBJ2-1; len: 12; CDR3aa: ASTSGELGNEQF
v_gene: TRBV6-2/TRBV6-3; j_gene: TRBJ2-3; len: 18; CDR3aa: ASSYSPGNSIGIDTDTQY
v_gene: TRBV20-1; j_gene: TRBJ2-1; len: 13; CDR3aa: SARDRAFIYNEQF
v_gene: TRBV4-1; j_gene: TRBJ2-3; len: 14; CDR3aa: ASSQLMLGGTDTQY
v_gene: TRBV5-4; j_gene: TRBJ2-7; len: 11; CDR3aa: ASSWSQGYEQY
v_gene: TRBV20-1; j_gene: TRBJ1-2; len: 13; CDR3aa: SARDSTGGNYGYT
v_gene: TRBV7-2; j_gene: TRBJ2-5; len: 12; CDR3aa: ASSIQGNQETQY